This T cell receptor beta chain was recovered during a study of blood T cell repertoires in COVID-19. For the study at large: Researchers got acute and convalescent COVID-19 samples from the United States, Italy and Spain. Sources were T cells, B-cell-depleted T cells, or PBMCs; the material itself was cDNA or gDNA.

The length of the CDR3 is 15 residues. J lost 7 bases, V lost 0 bases, and 6 bases had no gene match. Source study methods: From reference gene primer amplification, estimates of nucleated cell counts were derived. Clones were read by immunoSEQ multiplex PCR, and TCRdb kept only the in-frame ones, dropping some. The V and J calls and clone size are taken from that table; D and trimming were inferred from the DNA. The repertoire holds 250,000 to 350,000 clones, around 87% seen once, with around 7.8% in the top ten. The source material was peripheral blood. This TCR was recovered from a woman between 50 and 59 years old who had recovered from COVID-19. The chain recombines TRBV23-1 with TRBJ1-5; 7 bases match TRBD1. TRBV23-1 is noted as an ORF with a role that remains uncertain. The CDR3 coding sequence is TGCGCCAGCAGTCAATCGCCAGGGGGGCGACAGCCCCAGCATTTT. It codes for CASSQSPGGRQPQHF.